This T cell receptor beta chain was identified during a study of CD8 T cells in ankylosing spondylitis. This clonotype was found many times. With 0 bases removed from V and 4 bases from J, the gap between germline ends came to 18 bases. This CDR3 has 17 amino acids. Per the germline V gene, CDR1 is SGHRS and CDR2 is YFSETQ. One entry per CDR3 protein results from TCRdb running MiXCR on the 5' RACE reads. Found here are about 320,000 distinct CDR3 sequences, around 10% of them singletons; the top ten hold roughly 9.1%. The source is a female donor with ankylosing spondylitis or in good health (not recorded which). This chain joins TRBV5-1 and TRBJ2-3, with a tentative D call TRBD1 (5 bases). Sequencing used blood, either unsorted or a sorted T cell fraction (not recorded which). This CDR3 reads CASSLDQGHFTPDTQYF. CDR3 DNA: TGCGCCAGCAGCTTGGACCAAGGACATTTTACCCCAGATACGCAGTATTTT.